This T cell receptor (beta chain) was obtained from a study of Graves' ophthalmopathy and Graves' hyperthyroidism. This clonotype occurred many times. Its matching antigen is unknown. Diagnosis was based on clinical symptoms, serum thyroxine, TRAb, thyroid ultrasound and orbital computed tomography. The authors isolated PBMCs from more than 9 ml of fresh peripheral blood. The authors amplified TCR beta CDR3 regions from RNA transcripts. RT-PCR in the first round used HTBI primers; a second-round multiplex PCR followed. TCRdb ran MiXCR on the multiplex PCR reads and lists one entry per CDR3 protein. This repertoire shows hundreds of thousands of distinct CDR3 sequences, 15% found once; its top ten account for roughly 7%. Study-wide points: Most thyroid clonotypes expanded beyond 0.001 frequency were also found in blood. Ophthalmopathy could be told apart from stable hyperthyroidism by a 13-signature model (approximately 90% sensitivity, 80% to 84% specificity).

The clonotype comes from a woman under 30 with stable Graves' hyperthyroidism. Material: peripheral blood.

The CDR3 DNA sequence: TGTGCCAGCAGCTTAGTGTCGGGGGATCGCCATGGCTACACCTTC. Amino acid sequence: CASSLVSGDRHGYTF. The rearrangement joins TRBV7-8 to TRBJ1-2, with D possibly being TRBD1 (5 bases). Trimming removed 1 base from V and 6 bases from J, with 15 bases in between. From germline, CDR1 is SGHVS and CDR2 FQNEAQ. The CDR3 covers 15 residues.